These 27 T cell receptor beta chains originate from one sample sequenced in a study of Ad26.COV2.S vaccination and SARS-CoV-2 variants. Using immunoSEQ multiplex PCR, the repertoire was profiled, and TCRdb retains in-frame clones only, with some absent. The table shows about 410,000 clones, with 75% to 90% occurring only once. The treatment denotes: approximately 18 received Ad26.COV2.S at low or high dose, single or two shots; about 5 received placebo; per-sample allocation not given. Day 63 following the first vaccine or placebo injection was when the samples were taken. This specimen was peripheral blood, taken in a trial of Ad26.COV2.S vaccine versus placebo. Every receptor here comes from a person between 18 and 59 years old who received the Ad26.COV2.S COVID-19 vaccine or a placebo.

Details on this clone: The sample holds other DNA sequences that translate to the same CDR3. The V gene is TRBV9, the J gene TRBJ1-3; D is unresolved. Trimming left V 0 bases short and J 0 bases short, with 7 bases between. CDR1 and CDR2 from the germline V gene are SGDLS and YYNGEE. The CDR3 has 15 residues. The CDR3 sequence is CASSVAASSGNTIYF. Here the CDR3 DNA reads TGTGCCAGCAGCGTAGCCGCGAGCTCTGGAAACACCATATATTTT.

This clone was counted a single time. The J gene is TRBJ1-2, the V gene TRBV27; D possibly corresponds to TRBD1 (6 bases). Trimming took 9 bases from V and 5 from J, leaving 16 bases between them. This CDR3 has 13 residues. Germline V CDR1 and CDR2: MNHEY, SMNVEV (reference sequence). The CDR3 DNA reads as TGTGCCAGTAAGGCCGCACAGGGATATGGCTACACCTTC. This encodes CASKAAQGYGYTF.

The CDR3 spells CASSQDTAYGYTF. CDR3 DNA sequence: TGCGCCAGCAGCCAAGATACAGCTTATGGCTACACCTTC. The chain is built from TRBV4-3 and TRBJ1-2, with D uncertain. Trimming removed 0 bases at V and 5 bases at J, with 7 bases between. Germline V gene sequence: CDR1 LGHNA, CDR2 YSLEER. The CDR3 is 13 amino acids.

V and J are TRBV13 and TRBJ2-1; possibly TRBD2 for D (6 bases). Between the trimmed V and J ends, which lost 5 bases and 7 bases, there was a span of 12 bases. CDR1 and CDR2 from the germline V gene are PRHDT and FYEKMQ (reference sequence). This CDR3 spans 13 amino acids. The CDR3 DNA follows: TGTGCCAGCAGCACTCGACTAGAAAATGAGCAGTTCTTC. Amino acids: CASSTRLENEQFF.

This clone was counted a single time. The rearrangement joins TRBV15 to TRBJ2-5, with D possibly called TRBD1 or TRBD2 (5 bases each). Germline CDR1 is LNHNV and CDR2 is YYDKDF (reference sequence). The CDR3 totals 15 residues. V was shortened by 0 bases and J by 1 base, with 9 bases between the two germline ends. The CDR3 is CATSRDPGTQETQYF. The DNA for the CDR3 is TGTGCCACCAGCAGAGACCCAGGGACCCAAGAGACCCAGTACTTC.

The chain uses TRBV7-2 and TRBJ2-7, with TRBD2 identical over 9 bases. The CDR3 length is 15 residues. Looked up from germline, CDR1 is SGHTA and CDR2 is FQGNSA. The V and J ends lost 5 bases and 4 bases, in that order; junction bases with no gene match: 9. The CDR3 DNA reads as TGTGCCAGCAGCCCCTTAGCGGGGGTACCGTACGAGCAGTACTTC. This encodes CASSPLAGVPYEQYF. The variable domain in full, completed from reference TRBV7-2 and TRBJ2-7, reads GAGVSQSPSNKVTEKGKDVELRCDPISGHTALYWYRQSLGQGLEFLIYFQGNSAPDKSGLPSDRFSAERTGGSVSTLTIQRTQQEDSAVYLCASSPLAGVPYEQYFGPGTRLTVT.

V usage is TRBV6-2 or TRBV6-3 and J usage is TRBJ1-2, with D possibly being TRBD1 (5 bases). Germline CDR1 is MNHEY and CDR2 is SVGEGT. Trimming removed 2 bases at V and 6 bases at J, with 16 bases between. The CDR3 is made up of 15 amino acids. The CDR3 reads CASSYDGGRKDGYTF. CDR3 DNA sequence: TGTGCCAGCAGTTACGACGGGGGGAGGAAGGATGGCTACACCTTC.

This clone was observed once. The V and J genes are TRBV19 and TRBJ1-2, with TRBD1 as a possible D gene (6 bases). Trimming cost V 6 bases and J 4 bases, with 15 bases left between them. This CDR3 has 14 residues. The V gene's germline CDR1 is LNHDA and CDR2 SQIVND (reference sequence). The CDR3: CASSPGHRGYGYTF. The CDR3 coding sequence is TGTGCCAGTAGCCCGGGACACCGCGGCTATGGCTACACCTTC.

The J gene is TRBJ2-2, the V gene TRBV30; either TRBD1 or TRBD2 may supply D (5 bases each). V lost 2 bases and J 10 bases, leaving 20 bases between the germline ends. This CDR3 is built from 15 residues. Germline V gene sequence: CDR1 GTSNPN, CDR2 SVGIG (reference sequence). CDR3 coding DNA: TGTGCCTGGAGTTCTTGGGGAGAGGGTGGGGCGGAGCTGTTTTTT. Translating it yields CAWSSWGEGGAELFF.

The V call is TRBV3-1 (or the pseudogene TRBV3-2), the J call TRBJ2-7; TRBD1 matches at 9 bases. Germline V lookup: CDR1 LGHDT, CDR2 YNNKEL (reference sequence). Germline trimming cut 2 bases from V and 4 bases from J; bases unmatched to any gene: 9. This CDR3 is built from 16 residues. The CDR3 sequence is CASSQTRTGERYEQYF. The CDR3, as DNA: TGTGCCAGCAGCCAAACTAGGACAGGGGAAAGATACGAGCAGTACTTC.

In this sample, this clone turned up many times. The J gene is TRBJ2-7, the V gene TRBV4-1; 12 bases map to TRBD2. Looked up from germline, CDR1 is MGHRA and CDR2 is YSYEKL. This CDR3 is built from 14 residues. The V gene end was trimmed by 1 base and the J gene end by 6 bases; junction bases not matched to a gene: 1. This CDR3 reads CASSQGLAGVEQYF. The CDR3 nucleotides read TGCGCCAGCAGCCAAGGACTAGCGGGAGTCGAGCAGTACTTC.

The chain recombines TRBV11-2 with TRBJ2-7; no clear D gene. Trimming removed 1 base from V and 0 bases from J, with 7 bases in between. CDR3 length equals 14 residues. The germline V gene encodes CDR1 SGHAT and CDR2 FQNNGV. The DNA for the CDR3 is TGTGCCAGCAGCTTAGGACGGACCTCCTACGAGCAGTACTTC. Amino acids: CASSLGRTSYEQYF.

This clone turned up a few times. V is TRBV27 and J is TRBJ1-1, with D possibly being TRBD1 (6 bases). CDR3 size: 17 residues. V lost 0 bases and J 1 base, leaving 15 bases between the germline ends. The germline V gene encodes CDR1 MNHEY and CDR2 SMNVEV (reference sequence). CDR3 sequence (DNA): TGTGCCAGCAGTTTATCGGGGAGAGGGGGGGCGAACACTGAAGCTTTCTTT. Translation: CASSLSGRGGANTEAFF.

The rearrangement uses TRBV6-5 and TRBJ1-4; D not resolved. Trimming pared 8 bases from V and 7 bases from J, leaving 14 bases between. Germline assignment: CDR1 MNHEY and CDR2 SVGAGI. This CDR3 comprises 13 residues. CDR3 sequence (DNA): TGTGCCAGCGGGGAGGACGGAGGTGAAAAACTGTTTTTT. Amino acid sequence: CASGEDGGEKLFF.

The gene calls are TRBV30 and TRBJ2-1, with TRBD2 matching over 14 bases. The V and J ends lost 1 base and 2 bases, in that order; junction bases with no gene match: 10. The CDR3 has 19 residues. Germline V gene data show CDR1 as GTSNPN and CDR2 as SVGIG (reference sequence). For the CDR3, the DNA is TGTGCCTGGAGTGGACCGGGACTAGCGGGAGTAATCCCCTACAATGAGCAGTTCTTC. It encodes CAWSGPGLAGVIPYNEQFF.

The genes are TRBV2 and TRBJ1-1; the D is unclear. V was pared by 7 bases and J by 0 bases, with 3 bases between. The germline V gene encodes CDR1 SNHLY and CDR2 FYNNEI. The CDR3 contains 11 residues. This CDR3 is CASKLNTEAFF. CDR3 nucleotide sequence: TGTGCCAGCAAGCTGAACACTGAAGCTTTCTTT.

The gene calls are TRBV5-4 and TRBJ2-3; 13 bases are shared with TRBD2. J gave up 0 bases and V 4 bases, and 2 bases lay outside the gene matches. Germline CDR1 reads SGHNT; CDR2 reads YYREEE (reference sequence). The CDR3 runs to 16 residues. The CDR3 DNA reads TGTGCCAGCAGCGGGACTAGCGGGACGAGCACAGATACGCAGTATTTT. Translated, it gives CASSGTSGTSTDTQYF.

The chain couples TRBV5-5 to TRBJ2-4; 8 bases agree with TRBD2. There are 16 residues in the CDR3. J was trimmed by 6 bases and V by 0 bases; bases with no gene match: 8. Germline V gene data show CDR1 as SGHKS and CDR2 as YYEKEE (reference sequence). The DNA for the CDR3 is TGTGCCAGCAGCTTGGGACCCTCCGGGGGGGGAAACATTCAGTACTTC. Translation gives CASSLGPSGGGNIQYF.

The chain joins TRBV27 to TRBJ2-2; 8 bases fit TRBD2. CDR1 MNHEY and CDR2 SMNVEV come from the germline V gene (reference sequence). This CDR3 spans 15 amino acids. J lost 4 bases, V lost 7 bases, and 8 bases had no gene match. The CDR3 DNA reads TGTGCCAGCACCGGGAGGGCATTCGGCACCGGGGAGCTGTTTTTT. Translated: CASTGRAFGTGELFF.

The chain carries TRBV5-5 and TRBJ2-3; perhaps D is TRBD1 or TRBD2 (5 bases each). CDR1 and CDR2 (germline): SGHKS, YYEKEE (reference sequence). This CDR3 region has 15 residues. V lost 4 bases and J lost 1, with 13 bases in between. The CDR3 region is CASSRGQGGTDTQYF. For the CDR3, the DNA is TGTGCCAGCAGCCGAGGGCAAGGGGGCACAGATACGCAGTATTTT.

The chain carries TRBV14 and TRBJ2-3; D gene unclear. Trimming removed 1 base at V and 4 bases at J, with 3 bases between. Per germline, CDR1 SGHDN and CDR2 FVKESK. The CDR3 totals 12 residues. The DNA for the CDR3 is TGTGCCAGCAGCCAAGTTTCAGATACGCAGTATTTT. This encodes CASSQVSDTQYF.

J is TRBJ1-1 and V is TRBV28, with 8 bases identical to TRBD1. Germline V gene sequence: CDR1 MDHEN, CDR2 SYDVKM. The CDR3 loop spans 15 amino acids. V lost 0 bases and J lost 5; bases outside the gene matches: 5. In nucleotides, the CDR3 is TGTGCCAGCAGTTTATGGGCAGGGGGCCGTACTGAAGCTTTCTTT. Residues: CASSLWAGGRTEAFF.

The sample holds one count of this clone. The DNA of the CDR3 is TGTGCCAGCAGCGCGGACAGGGGAGGCGGCTACACCTTC. Translated: CASSADRGGGYTF. The rearrangement joins TRBV6-5 to TRBJ1-2; TRBD1 aligns across 9 bases. Per germline, CDR1 MNHEY and CDR2 SVGAGI. V shed 6 bases, J shed 8 bases, and the junction held 7 bases outside the gene matches. There are 13 residues in the CDR3.

In DNA form, the CDR3 reads TGCGCCAGCACCGAAACCGGGAGAGGGAAAAGAACTGAAGCTTTCTTT. It codes for CASTETGRGKRTEAFF. The rearrangement uses TRBV5-1 and TRBJ1-1; D is unresolved. CDR3 size: 16 residues. The germline gives CDR1 SGHRS, CDR2 YFSETQ. The germline V and J ends were trimmed by 6 bases and 5 bases, with 23 bases remaining between them. Full variable domain (missing parts from reference TRBV5-1 and TRBJ1-1): KAGVTQTPRYLIKTRGQQVTLSCSPISGHRSVSWYQQTPGQGLQFLFEYFSETQRNKGNFPGRFSGRQFSNSRSEMNVSTLELGDSALYLCASTETGRGKRTEAFFGQGTRLTVV.

The V gene is TRBV10-3, the J gene TRBJ2-2; D could derive from TRBD1 or TRBD2 (5 bases each). The CDR3 sequence is 14 residues long. The germline gives CDR1 ENHRY, CDR2 SYGVKD. With 10 bases removed from V and 7 bases from J, the gap between germline ends came to 19 bases. The CDR3 sequence: CATGTDVRGGELFF. In DNA, the CDR3 is TGTGCCACTGGGACCGACGTTAGAGGCGGGGAGCTGTTTTTT.

This sequence joins TRBV28 and TRBJ1-5; 8 nucleotides agree with TRBD1. CDR1 MDHEN and CDR2 SYDVKM come from the germline V gene. This CDR3 region has 15 residues. After removal of 3 bases from V and 4 bases from J, the junction contained 5 bases not matched to a gene. The CDR3 is CASSFVRQGNQPQHF. In nucleotides, the CDR3 is TGTGCCAGCAGTTTCGTCCGACAGGGGAATCAGCCCCAGCATTTT.

The chain recombines TRBV5-1 with TRBJ2-7; D unresolved. The CDR3 extends over 12 amino acids. The V gene lost 4 bases and the J gene lost 5 bases, with 10 bases spanning the gap. Per germline, CDR1 SGHRS and CDR2 YFSETQ. The CDR3 region is CASSPGWDEQYF. The CDR3 nucleotides are TGCGCCAGCAGCCCCGGTTGGGACGAGCAGTACTTC.